This T cell receptor beta chain comes out of a study of post-analysis software for immune sequencing data. The CDR3 contains 14 residues. The V gene's germline CDR1 is MNHEY and CDR2 SVGAGI. Trimming cost V 2 bases and J 2 bases, with 7 bases left between them. Points from the study as a whole: When patients were compared with controls, about 5 TRBV segments were more frequent, TRBV5-6, TRBV5-1 and TRBV20-1 among them. F measure showed strong co-clustering of same-batch samples.

The TCR beta cDNA libraries contained unique molecular identifiers. About 500,000 cDNA molecules were obtained per 1 to 10 million input T cells. From the PCR reads, TCRdb called clonotypes with MiXCR, one entry per CDR3 protein. This table has around 440,000 distinct CDR3 sequences, around 40% appearing once. Turning to this clonotype: Its specificity is unknown.

Sequenced sample: blood. The clonotype comes from a girl aged 10-17 years with multiple sclerosis. V and J are TRBV6-5 and TRBJ1-3, with D tentatively TRBD1 (6 bases). CDR3 nucleotide sequence: TGTGCCAGCAGTTACCGGACAGCTGGAAACACCATATATTTT. Encoded protein: CASSYRTAGNTIYF.